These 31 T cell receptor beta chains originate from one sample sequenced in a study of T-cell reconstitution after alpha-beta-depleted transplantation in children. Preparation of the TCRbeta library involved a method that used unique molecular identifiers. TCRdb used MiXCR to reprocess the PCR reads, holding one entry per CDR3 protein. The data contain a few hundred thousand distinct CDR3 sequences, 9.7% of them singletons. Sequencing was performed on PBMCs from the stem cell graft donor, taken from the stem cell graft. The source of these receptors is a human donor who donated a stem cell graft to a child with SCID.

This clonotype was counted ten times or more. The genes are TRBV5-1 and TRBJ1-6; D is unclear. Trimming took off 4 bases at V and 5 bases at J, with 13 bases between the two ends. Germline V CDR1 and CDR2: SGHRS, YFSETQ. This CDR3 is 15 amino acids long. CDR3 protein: CASSVWGAHNSPLHF. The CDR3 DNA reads TGCGCCAGCAGCGTGTGGGGTGCACATAATTCACCCCTCCACTTT. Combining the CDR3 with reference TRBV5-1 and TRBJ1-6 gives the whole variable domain KAGVTQTPRYLIKTRGQQVTLSCSPISGHRSVSWYQQTPGQGLQFLFEYFSETQRNKGNFPGRFSGRQFSNSRSEMNVSTLELGDSALYLCASSVWGAHNSPLHFGNGTRLTVT.

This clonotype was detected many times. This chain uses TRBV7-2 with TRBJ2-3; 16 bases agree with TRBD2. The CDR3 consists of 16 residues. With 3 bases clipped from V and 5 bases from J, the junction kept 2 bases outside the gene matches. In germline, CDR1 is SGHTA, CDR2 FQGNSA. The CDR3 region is CASSFGTSGGGDTQYF. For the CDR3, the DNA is TGTGCCAGCAGCTTCGGGACTAGCGGGGGGGGAGATACGCAGTATTTT.

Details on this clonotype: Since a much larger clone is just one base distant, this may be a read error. The CDR3 sequence: CASNQLAGGPKTDTQYF. CDR3 bases: TGTGCCAGCAATCAACTAGCGGGGGGCCCTAAGACAGATACGCAGTATTTT. The rearrangement uses TRBV6-1 and TRBJ2-3, with 12 bases matching TRBD2. Trimming removed 7 bases from V and 3 bases from J; junction bases left unmatched: 11. The CDR3 runs to 17 residues. The germline V gene encodes CDR1 MNHNS and CDR2 SASEGT.

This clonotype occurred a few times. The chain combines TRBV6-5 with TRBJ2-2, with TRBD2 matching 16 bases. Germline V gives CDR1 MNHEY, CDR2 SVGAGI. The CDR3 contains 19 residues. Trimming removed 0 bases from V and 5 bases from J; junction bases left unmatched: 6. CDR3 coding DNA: TGTGCCAGCAGTTACTCGGGACTAGCGGGGGGGCGTGGGACCGGGGAGCTGTTTTTT. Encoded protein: CASSYSGLAGGRGTGELFF.

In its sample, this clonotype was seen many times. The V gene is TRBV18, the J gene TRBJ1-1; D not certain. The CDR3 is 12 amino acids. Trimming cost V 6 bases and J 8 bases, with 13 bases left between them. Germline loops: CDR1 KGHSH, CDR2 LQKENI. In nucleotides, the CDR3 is TGTGCCAGCTCCACGGGCAGAGGGGAAGCTTTCTTT. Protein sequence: CASSTGRGEAFF.

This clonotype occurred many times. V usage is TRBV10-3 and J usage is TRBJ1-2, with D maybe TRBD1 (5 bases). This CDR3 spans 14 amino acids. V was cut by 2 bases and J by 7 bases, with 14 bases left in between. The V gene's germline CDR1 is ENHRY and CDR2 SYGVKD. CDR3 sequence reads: CAISEGQGGTGYTF. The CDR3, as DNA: TGTGCCATCAGTGAGGGGCAGGGAGGGACTGGCTACACCTTC.

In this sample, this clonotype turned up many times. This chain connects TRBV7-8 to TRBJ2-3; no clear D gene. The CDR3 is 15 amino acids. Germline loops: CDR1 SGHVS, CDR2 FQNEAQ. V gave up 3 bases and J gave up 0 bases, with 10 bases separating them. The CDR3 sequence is CASSLILFSTDTQYF. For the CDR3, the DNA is TGTGCCAGCAGCTTGATTTTGTTTAGCACAGATACGCAGTATTTT.

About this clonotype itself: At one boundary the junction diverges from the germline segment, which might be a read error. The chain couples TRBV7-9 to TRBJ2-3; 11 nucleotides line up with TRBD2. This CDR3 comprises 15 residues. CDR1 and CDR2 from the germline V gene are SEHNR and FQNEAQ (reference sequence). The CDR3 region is CASNKRTSGSHTQYF. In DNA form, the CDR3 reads TGTGCCAGCAACAAAAGGACTAGCGGGTCACATACACAGTATTTT.

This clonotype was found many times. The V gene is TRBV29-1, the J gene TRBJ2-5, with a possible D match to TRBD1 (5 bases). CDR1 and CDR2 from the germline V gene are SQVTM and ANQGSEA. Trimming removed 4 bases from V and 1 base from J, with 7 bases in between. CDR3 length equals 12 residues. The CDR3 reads CSVATGQETQYF. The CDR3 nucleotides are TGCAGCGTTGCTACAGGCCAAGAGACCCAGTACTTC.

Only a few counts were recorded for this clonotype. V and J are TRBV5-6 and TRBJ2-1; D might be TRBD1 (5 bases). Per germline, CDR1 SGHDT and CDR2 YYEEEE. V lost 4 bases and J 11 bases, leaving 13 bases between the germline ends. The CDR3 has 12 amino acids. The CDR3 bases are TGTGCCAGCAGCCTTGATACAGGTCAGCAGTTCTTC. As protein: CASSLDTGQQFF.

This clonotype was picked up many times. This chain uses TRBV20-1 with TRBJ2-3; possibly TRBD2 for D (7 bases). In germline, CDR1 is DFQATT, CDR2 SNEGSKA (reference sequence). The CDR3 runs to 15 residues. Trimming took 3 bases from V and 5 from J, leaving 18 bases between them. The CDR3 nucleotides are TGCAGTGCTAGTTTGGGGAGGGGGTATTTAGATACGCAGTATTTT. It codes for CSASLGRGYLDTQYF.

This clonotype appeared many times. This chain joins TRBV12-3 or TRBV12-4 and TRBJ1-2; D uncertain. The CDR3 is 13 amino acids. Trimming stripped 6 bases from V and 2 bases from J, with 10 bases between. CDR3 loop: CASSPGRNYGYTF. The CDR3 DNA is TGTGCCAGCAGCCCCGGACGAAACTATGGCTACACCTTC.

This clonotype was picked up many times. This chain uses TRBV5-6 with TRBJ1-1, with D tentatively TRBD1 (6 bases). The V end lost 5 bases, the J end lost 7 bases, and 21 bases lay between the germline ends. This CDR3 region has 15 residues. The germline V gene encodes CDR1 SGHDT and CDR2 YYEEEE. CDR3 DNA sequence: TGTGCCAGCAGGTACTGGGGCACAGGGTATGGTGAAGCTTTCTTT. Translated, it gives CASRYWGTGYGEAFF.

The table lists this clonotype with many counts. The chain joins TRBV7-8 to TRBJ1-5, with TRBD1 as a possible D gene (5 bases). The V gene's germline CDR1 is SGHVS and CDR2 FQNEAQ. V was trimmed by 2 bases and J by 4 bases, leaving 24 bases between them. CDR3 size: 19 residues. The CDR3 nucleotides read TGTGCCAGCAGCTTATATATTAGAACAGGACGAGGTCTAAATCAGCCCCAGCATTTT. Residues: CASSLYIRTGRGLNQPQHF.

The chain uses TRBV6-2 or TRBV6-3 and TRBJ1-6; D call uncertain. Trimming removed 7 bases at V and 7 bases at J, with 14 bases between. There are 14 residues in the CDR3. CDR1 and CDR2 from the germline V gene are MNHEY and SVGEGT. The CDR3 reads CASTGGSGNSPLHF. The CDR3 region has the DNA TGTGCCAGCACTGGAGGGTCGGGGAATTCACCCCTCCACTTT.

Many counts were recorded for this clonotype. CDR3 sequence (DNA): TGTGCCAGCAGCTTAGGCGTTAGCGGCATCTACGAGCAGTACTTC. As protein: CASSLGVSGIYEQYF. The chain links TRBV7-2 to TRBJ2-7; weak D call: TRBD2 (6 bases). The V gene's germline CDR1 is SGHTA and CDR2 FQGNSA. Trimming pared 1 base from V and 3 bases from J, leaving 13 bases between. CDR3 length: 15 residues.

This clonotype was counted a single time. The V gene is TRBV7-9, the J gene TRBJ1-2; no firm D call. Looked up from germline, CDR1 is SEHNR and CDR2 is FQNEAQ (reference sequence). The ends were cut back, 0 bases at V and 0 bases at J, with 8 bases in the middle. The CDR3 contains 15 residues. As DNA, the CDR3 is TGTGCCAGCAGCTTAGCGTTGGGTCCTAACTATGGCTACACCTTC. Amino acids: CASSLALGPNYGYTF.

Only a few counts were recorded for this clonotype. In DNA, the CDR3 is TGTGCCAGCAGTTTTTGGCAGAATTACGAGCAGTACTTC. This translates into CASSFWQNYEQYF. This sequence joins TRBV12-3 or TRBV12-4 and TRBJ2-7; no firm D call. Trimming pared 3 bases from V and 4 bases from J, leaving 10 bases between. The CDR3 totals 13 residues.

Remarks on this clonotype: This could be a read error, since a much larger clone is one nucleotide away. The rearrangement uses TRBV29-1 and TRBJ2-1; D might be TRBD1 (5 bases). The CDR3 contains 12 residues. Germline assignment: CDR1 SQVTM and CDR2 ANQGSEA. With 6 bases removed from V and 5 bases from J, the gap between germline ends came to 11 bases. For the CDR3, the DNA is TGCAGCGTACGGACAAACCACAATGAGCAGTTCTTC. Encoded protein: CSVRTNHNEQFF.

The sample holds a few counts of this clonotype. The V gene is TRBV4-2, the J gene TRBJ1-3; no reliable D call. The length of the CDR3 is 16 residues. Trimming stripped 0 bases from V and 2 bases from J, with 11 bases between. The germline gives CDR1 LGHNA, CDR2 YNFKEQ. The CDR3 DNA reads TGTGCCAGCAGCCAAGATAGACTTCCAACTGGAAACACCATATATTTT. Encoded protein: CASSQDRLPTGNTIYF.

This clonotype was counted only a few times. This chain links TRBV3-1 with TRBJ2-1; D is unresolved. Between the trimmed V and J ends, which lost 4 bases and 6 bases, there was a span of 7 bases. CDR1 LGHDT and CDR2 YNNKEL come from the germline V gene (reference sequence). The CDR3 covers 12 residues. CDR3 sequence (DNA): TGTGCCAGCAGCCTGGCCCTCAATGAGCAGTTCTTC. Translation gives CASSLALNEQFF.

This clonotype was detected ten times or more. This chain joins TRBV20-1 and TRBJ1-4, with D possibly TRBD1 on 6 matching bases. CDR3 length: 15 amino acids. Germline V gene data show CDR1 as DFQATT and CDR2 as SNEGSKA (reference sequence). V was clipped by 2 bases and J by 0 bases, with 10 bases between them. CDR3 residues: CSARTSGATNEKLFF. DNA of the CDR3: TGCAGTGCTAGAACGTCAGGGGCAACTAATGAAAAACTGTTTTTT.

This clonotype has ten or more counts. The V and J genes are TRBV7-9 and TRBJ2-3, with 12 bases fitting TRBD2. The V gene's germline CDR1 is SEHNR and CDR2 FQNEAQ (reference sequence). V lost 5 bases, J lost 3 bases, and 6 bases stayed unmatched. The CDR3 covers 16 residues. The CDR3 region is CASSVLAGGRTDTQYF. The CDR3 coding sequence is TGTGCCAGCAGCGTACTAGCGGGGGGTCGAACAGATACGCAGTATTTT.

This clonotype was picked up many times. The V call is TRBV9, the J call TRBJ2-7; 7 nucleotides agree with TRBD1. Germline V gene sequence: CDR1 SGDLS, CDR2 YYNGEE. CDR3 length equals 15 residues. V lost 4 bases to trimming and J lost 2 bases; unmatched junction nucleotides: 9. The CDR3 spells CASSLTPGQTYEQYF. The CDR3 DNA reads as TGTGCCAGCAGCCTTACACCGGGACAGACCTACGAGCAGTACTTC.

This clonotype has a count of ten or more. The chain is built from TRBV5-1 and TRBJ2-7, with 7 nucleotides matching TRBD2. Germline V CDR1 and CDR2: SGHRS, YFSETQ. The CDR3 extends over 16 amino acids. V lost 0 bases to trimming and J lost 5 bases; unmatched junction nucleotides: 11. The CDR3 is CASSLGPSGLRNEQYF. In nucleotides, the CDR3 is TGCGCCAGCAGCTTGGGCCCTAGCGGCCTTAGGAACGAGCAGTACTTC.

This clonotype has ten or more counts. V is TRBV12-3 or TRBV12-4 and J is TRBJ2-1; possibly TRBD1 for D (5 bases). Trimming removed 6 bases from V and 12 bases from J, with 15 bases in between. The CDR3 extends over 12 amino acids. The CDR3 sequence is CASSLLETGQFF. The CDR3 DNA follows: TGTGCCAGCAGCCTTCTAGAAACAGGGCAGTTCTTC.

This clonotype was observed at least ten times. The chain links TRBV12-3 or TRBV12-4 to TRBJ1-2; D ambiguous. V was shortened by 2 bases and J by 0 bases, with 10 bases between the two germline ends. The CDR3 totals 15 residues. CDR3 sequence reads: CASSLSGPTNYGYTF. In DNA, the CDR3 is TGTGCCAGCAGTTTAAGCGGCCCTACTAACTATGGCTACACCTTC.

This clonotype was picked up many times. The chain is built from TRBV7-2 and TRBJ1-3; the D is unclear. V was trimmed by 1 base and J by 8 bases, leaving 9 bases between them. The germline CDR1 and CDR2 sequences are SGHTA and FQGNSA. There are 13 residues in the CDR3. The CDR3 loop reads CASSLEPRHTIYF. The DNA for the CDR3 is TGTGCCAGCAGCTTAGAACCCCGACACACCATATATTTT.

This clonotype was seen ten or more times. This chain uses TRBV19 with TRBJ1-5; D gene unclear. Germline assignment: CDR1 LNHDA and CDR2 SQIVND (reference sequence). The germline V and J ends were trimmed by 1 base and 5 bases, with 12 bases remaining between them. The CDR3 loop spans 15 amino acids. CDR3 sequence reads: CASSIARGLDQPQHF. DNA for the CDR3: TGTGCCAGTAGTATAGCACGAGGGCTGGATCAGCCCCAGCATTTT.

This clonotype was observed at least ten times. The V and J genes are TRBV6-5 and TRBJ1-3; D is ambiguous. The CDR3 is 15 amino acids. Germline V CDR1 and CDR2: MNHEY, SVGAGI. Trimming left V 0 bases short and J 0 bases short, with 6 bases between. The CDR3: CASSYSSGSGNTIYF. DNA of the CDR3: TGTGCCAGCAGTTACTCCTCCGGCTCTGGAAACACCATATATTTT.

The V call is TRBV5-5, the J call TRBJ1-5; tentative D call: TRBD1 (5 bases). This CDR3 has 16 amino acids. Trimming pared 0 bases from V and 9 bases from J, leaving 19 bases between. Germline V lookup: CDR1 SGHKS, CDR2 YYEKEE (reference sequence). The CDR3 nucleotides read TGTGCCAGCAGCTTGGGTGCGGGGACTCGGCCCTTGCCCCAGCATTTT. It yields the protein CASSLGAGTRPLPQHF.